These 8 T cell receptor beta chains originate from one sample sequenced in a study of patients and donors after allogeneic stem cell transplantation. One entry per CDR3 protein, called by TCRdb with MiXCR from the RT-PCR reads. The sample gives about 410,000 distinct CDR3 sequences, around 16% of which show up once; about 7% is in the top ten. Sequencing input: blood, either unsorted or a sorted T cell fraction (not recorded which). The receptors shown here come from a human donor who was either an allogeneic HSCT recipient or a stem cell or donor lymphocyte infusion donor (not recorded which). It is not recorded whose cells these are; they may come from a transplant donor.

This clonotype came up a few times. The rearrangement joins TRBV7-8 to TRBJ2-5; no clear D gene. The germline CDR1 and CDR2 sequences are SGHVS and FQNEAQ. The CDR3 loop spans 14 amino acids. The V end lost 3 bases, the J end lost 4 bases, and 12 bases lay between the germline ends. CDR3 sequence (DNA): TGTGCCAGCAGCTTCCGATTAGGGCTAGAGACCCAGTACTTC. It encodes CASSFRLGLETQYF.

This clonotype was seen many times. The chain uses TRBV4-3 and TRBJ2-5, with 7 bases identical to TRBD2. This CDR3 region has 15 residues. Germline V gene data show CDR1 as LGHNA and CDR2 as YSLEER. The J segment lost 5 bases and the V segment lost 0 bases, leaving 6 bases of the junction unmatched. CDR3 DNA: TGCGCCAGCAGCCAAGATCGACTAGCTGGGGAGACCCAGTACTTC. Its protein is CASSQDRLAGETQYF.

This clonotype showed up just a few times. The chain recombines TRBV21-1 with TRBJ1-5. TRBV21-1 is shown as a pseudogene. The CDR3 contains 13 residues. The CDR3 here is CARPDGGNQPQHF. In DNA form, the CDR3 reads TGTGCCAGGCCGGACGGCGGCAATCAGCCCCAGCATTTT.

This clonotype was counted between two and nine times. This CDR3 is CASSLHRGLEQYF. CDR3 nucleotide sequence: TGTGCCAGCAGTTTGCACAGGGGCCTCGAGCAGTACTTC. The genes are TRBV5-6 and TRBJ2-7; 7 nucleotides line up with TRBD1. The CDR3 extends over 13 amino acids. Germline V CDR1 and CDR2: SGHDT, YYEEEE. V lost 5 bases and J lost 6; bases outside the gene matches: 8.

In this sample, this clonotype turned up a few times. The chain recombines TRBV6-1 with TRBJ2-3; 7 bases align to TRBD1. The CDR3 is made up of 16 amino acids. V lost 7 bases to trimming and J lost 5 bases; unmatched junction nucleotides: 15. Germline V lookup: CDR1 MNHNS, CDR2 SASEGT. The CDR3 DNA follows: TGTGCCAGCAACCCCTACAGGGGTAGAGGATTAGATACGCAGTATTTT. Its translation: CASNPYRGRGLDTQYF.

The rearrangement joins TRBV27 to TRBJ2-3; D unresolved. Trimming took off 7 bases at V and 3 bases at J, with 14 bases between the two ends. The germline V gene encodes CDR1 MNHEY and CDR2 SMNVEV (reference sequence). This CDR3 has 14 residues. The CDR3 DNA sequence: TGTGCCAGCAAGTGGGCGGTTTATACAGATACGCAGTATTTT. The encoded protein is CASKWAVYTDTQYF.

J is TRBJ1-2 and V is TRBV20-1, with unresolved D. Germline-derived CDR1 and CDR2 are DFQATT and SNEGSKA (reference sequence). V gave up 3 bases and J gave up 5 bases, with 7 bases separating them. CDR3 size: 11 residues. CDR3: CSASGEYGYTF. The CDR3 coding sequence is TGCAGTGCTAGTGGAGAATATGGCTACACCTTC.

This clonotype was observed a handful of times. The chain has TRBV12-3 or TRBV12-4 and TRBJ1-2, with TRBD1 matching over 7 bases. V lost 5 bases, J lost 2 bases, and 11 bases stayed unmatched. The CDR3 sequence is 16 residues long. This chain's CDR3 is CASSHTGRGRNYGYTF. As DNA, the CDR3 is TGTGCCAGCAGTCATACGGGGAGGGGGCGAAACTATGGCTACACCTTC.